A selection of T cell receptor beta chains follows, all from one sample in a study of T cell responses to AZD1222 COVID-19 vaccine. The data were produced by immunoSEQ multiplex PCR, yet TCRdb's version contains in-frame clones alone and is incomplete. The table has 90,000 to 110,000 clones, over 75% seen once. The source was peripheral blood, collected on day 0 of AZD1222 vaccination. The receptors stem from an adult in good health. Both conserved end residues are part of each CDR3. A D gene is named only where the DNA matches it firmly. A clone size is listed for some rows: how often the clone was seen (once, few, many), or a class if it is expanded.

-	TRBD1	TRBV24-1	16	TRBJ1-2	CATSDPGQGPNYGYTF	TGTGCCACCAGTGACCCCGGACAGGGGCCTAACTATGGCTACACCTTC
-	TRBD1	TRBV10-3	14	TRBJ1-3	CAISGDRGDDTIYF	TGTGCCATCAGCGGGGACAGGGGTGATGACACCATATATTTT
-	-	TRBV6-5	14	TRBJ1-3	CASRGVGPGNTIYF	TGTGCCAGCCGGGGGGTAGGCCCTGGAAACACCATATATTTT
-	-	TRBV9	15	TRBJ2-3	CASSVGTRFTDTQYF	TGTGCCAGCAGCGTAGGGACTCGATTCACAGATACGCAGTATTTT
-	-	TRBV5-1	13	TRBJ2-7	CASSTGYPYEQYF	TGCGCCAGCAGCACAGGGTATCCCTACGAGCAGTACTTC
-	-	TRBV5-1	16	TRBJ2-1	CASSLGVAALGNEQFF	TGCGCCAGCAGCTTGGGGGTAGCGGCCCTTGGGAATGAGCAGTTCTTC
-	-	TRBV30	10	TRBJ1-1	CAWRKTEAFF	TGTGCCTGGAGAAAGACTGAAGCTTTCTTT
few	-	TRBV27	13	TRBJ1-1	CASSFQSNTEAFF	TGTGCCAGCAGTTTTCAGTCGAACACTGAAGCTTTCTTT
-	TRBD1	TRBV29-1	13	TRBJ1-2	CSVATGLSYGYTF	TGCAGCGTCGCGACAGGGCTTAGCTATGGCTACACCTTC
-	TRBD1	TRBV2	13	TRBJ2-3	CASRLTGVDTQYF	TGTGCCAGCAGACTCACAGGGGTAGATACGCAGTATTTT
few	-	TRBV5-1	16	TRBJ2-7	CASSPGQTLYSYEQYF	TGCGCCAGCAGCCCAGGACAGACACTTTACTCCTACGAGCAGTACTTC
once	TRBD1	TRBV24-1	17	TRBJ1-4	CATSDPDRTGANEKLFF	TGTGCCACCAGTGATCCTGATCGGACAGGGGCGAATGAAAAACTGTTTTTT
-	TRBD1	TRBV5-4	15	TRBJ2-3	CASSFRGQGSDTQYF	TGTGCCAGCAGCTTCCGGGGACAGGGGTCAGATACGCAGTATTTT
once	-	TRBV3-1/TRBV3-2	14	TRBJ1-2	CASSPGNREYGYTF	TGTGCCAGCAGCCCTGGGAACAGAGAGTATGGCTACACCTTC
-	-	TRBV5-1	16	TRBJ1-1	CASSLETGDTGTEAFF	TGCGCCAGCAGCTTGGAGACGGGAGATACGGGCACTGAAGCTTTCTTT
-	-	TRBV28	15	TRBJ2-7	CASRKRTAEFYEQYF	TGTGCCAGCAGAAAAAGGACAGCGGAATTCTACGAGCAGTACTTC
once	-	TRBV6-2/TRBV6-3	11	TRBJ1-5	CASSYLGSQHF	TGTGCCAGCAGTTACTTAGGTTCGCAGCATTTT
-	TRBD1	TRBV27	14	TRBJ1-1	CASSFRGPGTEAFF	TGTGCCAGCAGTTTTAGGGGGCCGGGCACTGAAGCTTTCTTT
-	-	TRBV9	14	TRBJ1-2	CASSVGTVNYGYTF	TGTGCCAGCAGCGTAGGTACAGTCAACTATGGCTACACCTTC
-	-	TRBV9	14	TRBJ1-1	CASSVIQGNTEAFF	TGTGCCAGCAGCGTCATACAGGGAAACACTGAAGCTTTCTTT
-	TRBD2	TRBV3-1/TRBV3-2	17	TRBJ2-7	CASSPRTMGGGRVEQYF	TGTGCCAGCAGCCCCCGGACTATGGGCGGGGGTAGGGTCGAGCAGTACTTC
-	TRBD1	TRBV9	14	TRBJ1-6	CASSEGQENSPLHF	TGTGCCAGCAGCGAGGGACAGGAGAATTCACCCCTCCACTTT
once	-	TRBV30	13	TRBJ1-5	CAWSDGDNQPQHF	TGTGCCTGGAGTGACGGAGATAATCAGCCCCAGCATTTT
-	-	TRBV7-8	13	TRBJ1-2	CASSLTLGNGYTF	TGTGCCAGCAGCTTAACCCTAGGAAATGGCTACACCTTC
-	TRBD1	TRBV28	12	TRBJ1-2	CAGQGGNYGYTF	TGTGCCGGACAGGGCGGTAACTATGGCTACACCTTC
few	-	TRBV7-9	12	TRBJ1-1	CASSYGITEAFF	TGTGCCAGCAGCTACGGTATCACTGAAGCTTTCTTT
-	-	TRBV5-1	16	TRBJ2-1	CASSSLGADLYNEQFF	TGCGCCAGCAGCTCTCTGGGGGCGGACCTCTACAATGAGCAGTTCTTC
few	-	TRBV4-1	13	TRBJ1-2	CASSQGTAYGYTF	TGCGCCAGCAGCCAAGGGACAGCCTATGGCTACACCTTC
-	-	TRBV3-1/TRBV3-2	12	TRBJ2-4	CASSQGFGIQYF	TGTGCCAGCAGCCAAGGGTTTGGCATTCAGTACTTC
-	-	TRBV27	17	TRBJ2-3	CASSLSFRGGLTDTQYF	TGTGCCAGCAGTTTATCCTTCAGGGGGGGCTTGACAGATACGCAGTATTTT
-	-	TRBV6-2/TRBV6-3	14	TRBJ1-5	CASSLDRRNQPQHF	TGTGCCAGCAGTTTGGACAGACGCAATCAGCCCCAGCATTTT
few	-	TRBV2	17	TRBJ1-5	CASSHFQGSLGHQPQHF	TGTGCCAGCAGTCATTTCCAGGGGTCCCTTGGCCATCAGCCCCAGCATTTT
-	TRBD1	TRBV5-1	13	TRBJ1-2	CASSPGQGGTYTF	TGCGCCAGCAGCCCGGGACAGGGGGGGACCTACACCTTC
-	-	TRBV15	15	TRBJ1-5	CATSRWALGTQPQHF	TGTGCCACCAGCAGATGGGCGCTAGGCACTCAGCCCCAGCATTTT
-	-	TRBV5-1	14	TRBJ2-7	CASSLVVGDYEQYF	TGCGCCAGCAGCTTGGTGGTAGGGGACTACGAGCAGTACTTC
-	-	TRBV5-1	15	TRBJ2-2	CASSEGDLVTGELFF	TGCGCCAGCAGCGAGGGGGATTTGGTCACCGGGGAGCTGTTTTTT
-	-	TRBV9	11	TRBJ1-2	CASATLDGYTF	TGTGCCAGCGCCACTCTTGATGGCTACACCTTC
-	-	TRBV7-3	16	TRBJ1-4	CASSLTGRVGYEKLFF	TGTGCCAGCAGCTTAACGGGGCGGGTAGGATATGAAAAACTGTTTTTT
-	-	TRBV9	15	TRBJ1-1	CASSVGGARNTEAFF	TGTGCCAGCAGCGTGGGGGGTGCAAGAAACACTGAAGCTTTCTTT
-	-	TRBV15	15	TRBJ1-4	CATSPYRATNEKLFF	TGTGCCACCAGCCCCTACAGAGCAACTAATGAAAAACTGTTTTTT
-	-	TRBV24-1	15	TRBJ2-3	CATSSEAPGTDTQYF	TGTGCCACCAGTTCCGAGGCCCCTGGCACAGATACGCAGTATTTT
-	TRBD1	TRBV30	11	TRBJ1-2	CAWSDRGSYTF	TGTGCCTGGAGCGACAGGGGTAGCTACACCTTC
-	-	TRBV3-1/TRBV3-2	13	TRBJ2-5	CASSPGVVETQYF	TGTGCCAGCAGCCCAGGGGTGGTGGAGACCCAGTACTTC
-	TRBD1	TRBV15	13	TRBJ2-7	CATRQGASYEQYF	TGTGCCACCAGACAGGGGGCATCCTACGAGCAGTACTTC
-	-	TRBV9	15	TRBJ2-2	CASSHSGTDTGELFF	TGTGCCAGCAGCCACTCGGGGACGGACACCGGGGAGCTGTTTTTT
once	-	TRBV2	15	TRBJ2-6	CASRQGGSGANVLTF	TGTGCCAGCAGGCAGGGGGGCTCTGGGGCCAACGTCCTGACTTTC
-	-	TRBV6-5	15	TRBJ1-6	CASRKQGSYNSPLHF	TGTGCCAGCAGGAAACAGGGTTCCTATAATTCACCCCTCCACTTT
-	-	TRBV2	14	TRBJ2-2	CASSGTANTGELFF	TGTGCCAGCAGTGGGACGGCGAACACCGGGGAGCTGTTTTTT
-	-	TRBV9	14	TRBJ1-5	CASSVGDSNQPQHF	TGTGCCAGCAGCGTAGGGGATAGCAATCAGCCCCAGCATTTT
-	-	TRBV4-1	14	TRBJ1-5	CASSQDDGNQPQHF	TGCGCCAGCAGCCAAGATGACGGGAACCAGCCCCAGCATTTT
-	TRBD2	TRBV7-2	17	TRBJ2-4	CASSGEVASGAKNIQYF	TGTGCCAGCAGCGGAGAGGTGGCTAGCGGGGCCAAAAACATTCAGTACTTC
-	TRBD2	TRBV6-5	15	TRBJ2-1	CASRLAGGVYNEQFF	TGTGCCAGCAGGCTAGCGGGAGGGGTTTACAATGAGCAGTTCTTC
-	-	TRBV2	14	TRBJ1-2	CASTGSTGTTSSTF	TGTGCCAGCACGGGATCTACCGGGACAACCTCGAGCACCTTC